The sequence of this T cell receptor (beta chain) was determined in a study of blood T cell repertoires in COVID-19. In the authors' methods: Researchers report that nucleated cell counts were estimated from reference gene primer amplification. The data were produced by immunoSEQ multiplex PCR, yet TCRdb's version contains in-frame clones alone and is incomplete. The DNA gave D and trimming, while V, J and clone size come from that table. The sample includes 200,000 to 250,000 clones, roughly 75% of them seen just once. The length of the CDR3 is 15 residues. Germline V lookup: CDR1 SGHTA, CDR2 FQGNSA. The V segment lost 6 bases and the J segment 3 bases; nucleotides outside the gene matches: 7.

The receptor was derived from a woman in her 70s with acute or convalescent COVID-19. The V call is TRBV7-2, the J call TRBJ1-4, with 7 bases identical to TRBD1. Sequences were obtained from peripheral blood. The CDR3 here is CASRRDREANEKLFF. In DNA form, the CDR3 reads TGTGCCAGCAGACGAGACAGGGAGGCTAATGAAAAACTGTTTTTT.